This passage covers 8 T cell receptor beta chains from one sample sequenced in a study of response to subunit inactivated influenza vaccine. TCRdb used MiXCR to reprocess the RT-PCR reads, holding one entry per CDR3 protein. Of 500,000 to 600,000 distinct CDR3 sequences listed, less than 15% are singletons. Here the sequenced sample was PBMCs from blood, taken approximately 13 days after vaccination. The receptors here all came from a man over 45 who received an inactivated influenza vaccine.

This clonotype was found many times. The CDR3 loop reads CASSDRGLAGGAQYF. DNA for the CDR3: TGTGCCAGCAGCGACCGAGGACTAGCGGGAGGGGCCCAGTACTTC. The rearrangement joins TRBV6-1 to TRBJ2-5, with 15 bases aligning to TRBD2. Trimming removed 6 bases from V and 9 bases from J; junction bases left unmatched: 8. CDR1 is MNHNS, CDR2 SASEGT, per germline. The CDR3 is 15 amino acids.

The chain recombines TRBV15 with TRBJ2-2, with D tentatively TRBD2 (6 bases). CDR1 is LNHNV, CDR2 YYDKDF, per germline (reference sequence). The CDR3 is made up of 14 amino acids. V was shortened by 1 base and J by 7 bases, with 10 bases between the two germline ends. For the CDR3, the DNA is TGTGCCACCAGCAGAGGACTAGGGAACGGGGAGCTGTTTTTT. Its translation: CATSRGLGNGELFF.

The CDR3 here is CASSLSREYGYTF. CDR3 sequence (DNA): TGTGCCAGCAGCTTATCTCGCGAGTATGGCTACACCTTC. The V call is TRBV7-2, the J call TRBJ1-2; D is unresolved. The CDR3 spans 13 residues. V lost 2 bases to trimming and J lost 5 bases, with 9 bases between them. The germline V gene encodes CDR1 SGHTA and CDR2 FQGNSA.

Notes on this clonotype: Relative to the germline gene, one junction end is altered; a read error may explain this. The chain employs TRBV28 and TRBJ1-2; 8 nucleotides match TRBD1. This CDR3 has 15 amino acids. Per the germline V gene, CDR1 is MDHEN and CDR2 is SYDVKM. The CDR3 protein is CAGSPPGGLMGGYTF. The CDR3 coding sequence is TGTGCCGGCAGTCCCCCAGGGGGCCTGATGGGGGGCTACACCTTC.

This clonotype was observed a handful of times. J is TRBJ2-2 and V is TRBV6-5; D is unclear. The CDR3 covers 15 residues. V was clipped by 0 bases and J by 6 bases, with 11 bases between them. Germline lookup yields CDR1 MNHEY and CDR2 SVGAGI. CDR3 sequence: CASSYSGPLPGELFF. CDR3 nucleotides: TGTGCCAGCAGTTACTCTGGACCTTTACCCGGGGAGCTGTTTTTT.

In this sample, this clonotype turned up many times. This chain uses TRBV12-3 or TRBV12-4 with TRBJ2-3, with D perhaps assigned TRBD1 or TRBD2 (6 bases each). There are 14 residues in the CDR3. Trimming left V 3 bases short and J 4 bases short, with 11 bases between. The CDR3 loop is CASSFGGRSDTQYF. The CDR3 DNA sequence: TGTGCCAGCAGTTTCGGGGGCAGGTCAGATACGCAGTATTTT.

The chain links TRBV4-3 to TRBJ2-1; TRBD2 matches 8 bases. Trimming removed 0 bases from V and 3 bases from J; junction bases left unmatched: 1. Germline V gene data show CDR1 as LGHNA and CDR2 as YSLEER. This CDR3 region has 15 residues. This CDR3 reads CASSQEGLVYNEQFF. CDR3 bases: TGCGCCAGCAGCCAAGAGGGACTAGTCTACAATGAGCAGTTCTTC.

This clonotype was seen a few times. In DNA, the CDR3 is TGTGCCAGCAGTTTTAAAAACTACGAGCAGTACTTC. It is translated as CASSFKNYEQYF. This chain connects TRBV12-3 or TRBV12-4 to TRBJ2-7; D not certain. There are 12 residues in the CDR3. Trimming removed 3 bases from V and 3 bases from J, with 6 bases in between.